The sequence of this TCR beta chain was determined in a study of T cells after yellow fever vaccination. This clonotype appeared once. The target antigen is unknown. TCRdb itself ran the 5' RACE reads through MiXCR, one entry per CDR3 protein. The sample yields around 400,000 distinct CDR3 sequences, about 9.9% seen once. CDR1 is MNHEY and CDR2 is SVGAGI in the germline V gene. The CDR3 totals 17 residues. Trimming cost V 5 bases and J 0 bases, with 17 bases left between them. The study's findings and limits: Among primary-vaccination clones, most reappeared after the booster, at approximately 97% for CD4 and 88% for CD8.

The TCR was taken from a man in his late teens or twenties who received the YFV17D yellow fever vaccine. V usage is TRBV6-5 and J usage is TRBJ1-5, with D perhaps TRBD1 (5 bases). The sample was PBMCs, taken on the day of the first yellow fever vaccination. CDR3 sequence: CASSNGQGPYSNQPQHF. Written as DNA, the CDR3 is TGTGCCAGCAGTAACGGGCAGGGACCTTATAGCAATCAGCCCCAGCATTTT.